This T cell receptor (beta chain) was recovered during a study of blood T cell repertoires in COVID-19. About the study: Italy, Spain and the United States were the sources of the convalescent and acute COVID-19 samples.

Looked up from germline, CDR1 is SGHRS and CDR2 is YFSETQ. Trimming removed 0 bases at V and 0 bases at J, with 11 bases between. The CDR3 extends over 16 amino acids. The data were produced by immunoSEQ multiplex PCR, yet TCRdb's version contains in-frame clones alone and is incomplete. The sample lists under 250,000 clones, about 83% occurring once. Sequencing was performed on peripheral blood. The rearrangement joins TRBV5-1 to TRBJ2-3; D unresolved. The clonotype originates from a human donor in a cohort sampled during active COVID-19. CDR3 loop: CASSLVVAASTDTQYF. CDR3 DNA: TGCGCCAGCAGCTTGGTGGTAGCTGCTAGCACAGATACGCAGTATTTT.